These 6 T cell receptor beta chains were all obtained from the same sample, sequenced in a study of naive and memory T cell subsets. Two oligonucleotides, mixed equimolar, formed the beta constant-region primer covering TRBC1 and TRBC2. Four rounds of PCR amplified the ligated cDNA using nested alpha and beta constant-region primers plus SP2. TCRdb reprocessed the UMI-ligation and nested PCR reads with MiXCR, giving one entry per CDR3 protein. The sample consists of about 120,000 distinct CDR3 sequences, 30% to 45% of them appearing once. The sample taken for sequencing was central memory CD4+ T cells from blood. The source of these receptors is a human donor in good health.

This clonotype has more than one count but fewer than ten. The genes are TRBV7-6 and TRBJ2-1; the D gene is possibly TRBD2 (6 bases). The CDR3 is made up of 13 amino acids. The germline V gene has CDR1 SGHVS and CDR2 FNYEAQ. The germline V and J ends were trimmed by 1 base and 7 bases, with 8 bases remaining between them. The CDR3 bases are TGTGCCAGCAGCTTAGGCCTAGCGAATGAGCAGTTCTTC. Translated: CASSLGLANEQFF.

This sequence joins TRBV30 and TRBJ2-5; D is unresolved. V shed 4 bases and J shed 3 bases, with 21 bases lying between them. Germline values: CDR1 GTSNPN, CDR2 SVGIG (reference sequence). This CDR3 contains 16 residues. The CDR3 DNA sequence: TGTGCCTGGAAGAGGTGGGCAGACAACCCTGAAGAGACCCAGTACTTC. It encodes CAWKRWADNPEETQYF.

The table lists this clonotype with a few counts. The rearrangement joins TRBV20-1 to TRBJ2-1; D gene unclear. The CDR3 sequence is 15 residues long. V lost 2 bases to trimming and J lost 2 bases, with 13 bases between them. The germline V gene has CDR1 DFQATT and CDR2 SNEGSKA (reference sequence). CDR3 region: CSARPANWPYNEQFF. CDR3 coding DNA: TGCAGTGCTAGACCGGCAAATTGGCCCTACAATGAGCAGTTCTTC.

The genes are TRBV7-2 and TRBJ1-5; 11 nucleotides line up with TRBD1. CDR1 is SGHTA and CDR2 is FQGNSA in the germline V gene. CDR3 length equals 15 residues. V lost 2 bases to trimming and J lost 6 bases; unmatched junction nucleotides: 3. The CDR3 is CASSLRGQGAQPQHF. CDR3 nucleotides: TGTGCCAGCAGCTTACGCGGACAGGGGGCTCAGCCCCAGCATTTT.

The genes are TRBV20-1 and TRBJ2-7, with D possibly being TRBD2 (5 bases). Trimming left V 0 bases short and J 5 bases short, with 11 bases between. CDR1 is DFQATT, CDR2 SNEGSKA, per germline (reference sequence). The CDR3 has 13 residues. This chain's CDR3 is CSARDLLRDEQYF. In DNA form, the CDR3 reads TGCAGTGCTAGAGATCTCCTGAGGGACGAGCAGTACTTC.

The chain recombines TRBV12-3 or TRBV12-4 with TRBJ2-2; TRBD1 matches 7 bases. Unmatched junction bases numbered 6, after V lost 7 bases and J lost 1 base. CDR3 size: 15 residues. CDR3: CASTETGVNTGELFF. CDR3 DNA: TGTGCCAGCACCGAAACAGGGGTGAACACCGGGGAGCTGTTTTTT.